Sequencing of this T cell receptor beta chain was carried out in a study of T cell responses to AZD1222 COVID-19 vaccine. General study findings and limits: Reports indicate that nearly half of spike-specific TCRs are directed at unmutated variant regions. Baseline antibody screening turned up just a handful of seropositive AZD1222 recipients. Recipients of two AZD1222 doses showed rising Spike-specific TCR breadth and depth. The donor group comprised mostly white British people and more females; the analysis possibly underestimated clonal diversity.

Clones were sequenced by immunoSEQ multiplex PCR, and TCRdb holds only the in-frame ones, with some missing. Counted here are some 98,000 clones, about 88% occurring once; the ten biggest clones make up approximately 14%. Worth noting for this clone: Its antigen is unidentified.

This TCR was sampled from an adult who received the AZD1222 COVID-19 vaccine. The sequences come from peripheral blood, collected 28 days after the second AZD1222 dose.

DNA for the CDR3: TGTGCCAGCAGCCCCCGAGGCCCAGGTTCTTTCTTGCTTGGAAACACCATATATTTT. This gives the protein CASSPRGPGSFLLGNTIYF. The chain joins TRBV7-9 to TRBJ1-3; D uncertain. Germline assignment: CDR1 SEHNR and CDR2 FQNEAQ (reference sequence). CDR3 size: 19 residues. With 5 bases removed from V and 3 bases from J, the gap between germline ends came to 26 bases.